Each of the 23 T cell receptor beta chains below was sequenced from the same sample in a study of early T cells in non-severe SARS-CoV-2 infection. TCRdb itself ran the 5' RACE reads through MiXCR, one entry per CDR3 protein. The data contain 100,000 to 120,000 distinct CDR3 sequences, 12% of them singletons. The specimen sequenced was whole blood. Receptor source: an adult who was a healthcare worker with PCR-confirmed SARS-CoV-2 infection or an uninfected control (not recorded which).

This clonotype was detected only a few times. The genes are TRBV9 and TRBJ2-3; D may correspond to TRBD1 or TRBD2 (5 bases each). CDR3 length: 15 residues. Germline V gene sequence: CDR1 SGDLS, CDR2 YYNGEE. The V end lost 0 bases, the J end lost 2 bases, and 10 bases lay between the germline ends. CDR3 DNA sequence: TGTGCCAGCAGCGTAGTCGGGGCTAACACAGATACGCAGTATTTT. Amino acids: CASSVVGANTDTQYF.

This clonotype was detected many times. The chain carries TRBV7-6 and TRBJ2-5; D ambiguous. Germline values: CDR1 SGHVS, CDR2 FNYEAQ. The CDR3 length is 13 residues. V was trimmed by 4 bases and J by 5 bases, leaving 11 bases between them. CDR3 DNA: TGTGCCAGCAGCTATAGTAGTTCGGAGACCCAGTACTTC. Translating gives CASSYSSSETQYF.

The chain links TRBV29-1 to TRBJ1-2; D remains ambiguous. The CDR3 spans 12 residues. With 6 bases removed from V and 4 bases from J, the gap between germline ends came to 12 bases. Germline CDR1 is SQVTM and CDR2 is ANQGSEA. In DNA, the CDR3 is TGCAGCGTCGCCGACACGGGCTATGGCTACACCTTC. Translated: CSVADTGYGYTF.

The table lists this clonotype with a few counts. The CDR3 region is CATTPQGTDTQYF. Written as DNA, the CDR3 is TGTGCCACCACGCCCCAGGGCACAGATACGCAGTATTTT. This chain links TRBV24-1 with TRBJ2-3; D gene ambiguous. The V gene lost 8 bases and the J gene lost 1 base, with 9 bases spanning the gap. Looked up from germline, CDR1 is KGHDR and CDR2 is SFDVKD. There are 13 residues in the CDR3.

The CDR3, as DNA: TGTGCCAGCGCCAGGCGGGAGAACACCGGGGAGCTGTTTTTT. It translates to CASARRENTGELFF. This chain links TRBV11-3 with TRBJ2-2; D possibly corresponds to TRBD2 (6 bases). Trimming removed 8 bases from V and 1 base from J, with 11 bases in between. This CDR3 spans 14 amino acids. The germline CDR1 and CDR2 sequences are SGHNT and YENEEA. Complete variable domain (other parts from reference TRBV11-3 and TRBJ2-2): EAGVVQSPRYKIIEKKQPVAFWCNPISGHNTLYWYLQNLGQGPELLIRYENEEAVDDSQLPKDRFSAERLKGVDSTLKIQPAELGDSAVYLCASARRENTGELFFGEGSRLTVL.

This clonotype was counted a few times. The rearrangement links TRBV2 to TRBJ2-7; no clear D gene. V lost 7 bases and J 3 bases, leaving 10 bases between the germline ends. The CDR3 has 12 residues. Germline V gene sequence: CDR1 SNHLY, CDR2 FYNNEI. The CDR3 sequence is CASNPPGYEQYF. The CDR3 coding sequence is TGTGCCAGCAACCCTCCGGGCTACGAGCAGTACTTC.

The sample holds many counts of this clonotype. The genes are TRBV18 and TRBJ2-7; 16 bases are a match to TRBD2. This CDR3 comprises 15 residues. Germline CDR1 reads KGHSH; CDR2 reads LQKENI. Trimming at V came to 2 bases and at J to 7 bases, leaving 2 bases not matched to a gene. CDR3 in amino acids: CASSPAGLAGGEQYF. CDR3 sequence (DNA): TGTGCCAGCTCACCAGCGGGACTAGCGGGAGGGGAGCAGTACTTC.

This chain links TRBV5-1 with TRBJ2-5; perhaps TRBD1 as D (5 bases). The V end lost 3 bases, the J end lost 5 bases, and 20 bases lay between the germline ends. This CDR3 region has 16 residues. Germline lookup yields CDR1 SGHRS and CDR2 YFSETQ. CDR3 coding DNA: TGCGCCAGCAGCTCATTTCAGGGCAACCCCGGGGAGACCCAGTACTTC. Amino acid sequence: CASSSFQGNPGETQYF.

This clonotype was counted many times. The chain uses TRBV10-3 and TRBJ2-3; 15 nucleotides match TRBD2. Germline trimming cut 6 bases from V and 3 bases from J; bases unmatched to any gene: 4. The CDR3 is 16 amino acids. Germline V gene data show CDR1 as ENHRY and CDR2 as SYGVKD. The CDR3 region is CAISRGLAGGTDTQYF. CDR3 nucleotides: TGTGCCATCAGCCGGGGACTAGCGGGAGGAACAGATACGCAGTATTTT.

The chain recombines TRBV7-9 with TRBJ1-1; 8 bases match TRBD1. The CDR3 consists of 12 residues. Germline CDR1 SEHNR, CDR2 FQNEAQ (reference sequence). Trimming took 5 bases from V and 6 from J; bases not matched to a gene: 2. CDR3 region: CASSRDRPEAFF. In DNA form, the CDR3 reads TGTGCCAGCAGCCGGGACAGGCCTGAAGCTTTCTTT.

The V call is TRBV12-5, the J call TRBJ2-7; D ambiguous. Germline lookup yields CDR1 LGHNT and CDR2 FRNRAP. CDR3 length: 16 residues. Trimming took off 3 bases at V and 0 bases at J, with 15 bases between the two ends. CDR3 sequence: CASGFFRTQSSYEQYF. In DNA, the CDR3 is TGTGCTAGTGGTTTCTTCCGGACGCAAAGCTCCTACGAGCAGTACTTC.

In its sample, this clonotype was seen a few times. This chain uses TRBV6-1 with TRBJ1-3; TRBD1 might be the D (6 bases). This CDR3 contains 16 residues. Germline CDR1 MNHNS, CDR2 SASEGT. Trimming removed 2 bases from V and 6 bases from J, with 17 bases in between. CDR3 DNA sequence: TGTGCCAGCAGTGAATTCCAGGGGATGACTGAAAACACCATATATTTT. As protein: CASSEFQGMTENTIYF.

This clonotype was detected only a few times. The chain couples TRBV5-1 to TRBJ1-1, with D hard to call. With 1 base removed from V and 0 bases from J, the gap between germline ends came to 7 bases. CDR1 and CDR2 from the germline V gene are SGHRS and YFSETQ. The CDR3 is made up of 14 amino acids. CDR3 loop: CASSLWPVNTEAFF. The CDR3 bases are TGCGCCAGCAGCTTGTGGCCAGTGAACACTGAAGCTTTCTTT.

Remarks on this clonotype: This clone may be a read error of a much larger clone one base away. The rearrangement links TRBV5-1 to TRBJ1-5, with 8 bases that match TRBD1. Germline assignment: CDR1 SGHRS and CDR2 YFSETQ. The CDR3 has 15 amino acids. The CDR3 here is CATSLTGQDYQPQHF. CDR3 nucleotide sequence: TGCGCCACCAGCTTGACGGGACAGGATTATCAGCCCCAGCATTTT.

This clonotype has only a few counts. The chain joins TRBV7-9 to TRBJ1-6; D uncertain. The CDR3 loop spans 14 amino acids. Deletions cut 4 bases from V and 7 bases from J, with 11 bases between. Germline assignment: CDR1 SEHNR and CDR2 FQNEAQ (reference sequence). Written as DNA, the CDR3 is TGTGCCAGCAGCTCCCAAACCGCCAATTCACCCCTCCACTTT. Translating gives CASSSQTANSPLHF.

This clonotype turned up a few times. The CDR3 here is CASSQNWAQTRPGNTIYF. The CDR3 DNA sequence: TGTGCCAGCAGCCAAAATTGGGCCCAGACCCGGCCTGGAAACACCATATATTTT. The chain recombines TRBV3-1 with TRBJ1-3; D is uncertain. Germline loops: CDR1 LGHDT, CDR2 YNNKEL (reference sequence). This CDR3 spans 18 amino acids. Deletions cut 2 bases from V and 2 bases from J, with 19 bases between.

This clonotype turned up a few times. V gene TRBV25-1 combines with J gene TRBJ1-2; D not resolved. V was clipped by 7 bases and J by 8 bases, with 11 bases between them. The CDR3 is 11 amino acids. In germline, CDR1 is MGHDK, CDR2 SYGVNS. CDR3 residues: CASIKSQGYTF. The DNA of the CDR3 is TGTGCCAGCATCAAGTCGCAGGGCTACACCTTC.

This sequence joins TRBV10-2 and TRBJ2-3; TRBD2 agrees at 10 bases. V was clipped by 5 bases and J by 1 base; unmatched bases: 12. The CDR3 covers 18 residues. From germline, CDR1 is WSHSY and CDR2 SAAADI. The CDR3 here is CASSKLAGASRGTDTQYF. CDR3 nucleotide sequence: TGCGCCAGCAGTAAGCTAGCGGGGGCTTCTCGGGGCACAGATACGCAGTATTTT.

The chain combines TRBV5-4 with TRBJ1-2; D unclear. Trimming cost V 3 bases and J 6 bases, with 18 bases left between them. This CDR3 is built from 15 residues. Germline CDR1 is SGHNT and CDR2 is YYREEE (reference sequence). This CDR3 reads CASSSPNGRMDGYTF. CDR3 coding DNA: TGTGCCAGCAGCTCCCCGAACGGTAGAATGGATGGCTACACCTTC.

In this sample, this clonotype turned up many times. CDR3 bases: TGTGCCAGCAGCCAAGATAGGCTAGCGGGGCGAGAGACCCAGTACTTC. Translated: CASSQDRLAGRETQYF. The chain combines TRBV3-1 with TRBJ2-5; 9 nucleotides match TRBD2. This CDR3 has 16 residues. Germline CDR1 is LGHDT and CDR2 is YNNKEL (reference sequence). After removal of 0 bases from V and 4 bases from J, the junction contained 6 bases not matched to a gene.

Many counts were recorded for this clonotype. Germline and junction disagree at one end, which may indicate a read error. The chain links TRBV7-7 to TRBJ2-3, with 7 bases aligning to TRBD2. CDR1 and CDR2 (germline): SSHAT, FNYEAQ (reference sequence). The CDR3 spans 16 residues. The CDR3 DNA follows: TGTGCTAGCAGCTTAGCTCCTAGCGGCACCACAGATACGCAGTATTTT. Amino acids: CASSLAPSGTTDTQYF.

J is TRBJ2-5 and V is TRBV5-1, with 7 bases identical to TRBD2. The trim removed 2 bases at V and 3 bases at J, leaving 7 bases unmatched. This CDR3 contains 15 residues. Germline CDR1 reads SGHRS; CDR2 reads YFSETQ. The CDR3 region is CASSFYLADEETQYF. The CDR3 DNA sequence: TGCGCCAGCAGCTTCTATCTAGCGGATGAAGAGACCCAGTACTTC.

This clonotype was recorded many times. A read error may produce the germline difference seen at one junction end. The V gene is TRBV6-1, the J gene TRBJ2-7; 10 nucleotides agree with TRBD1. This CDR3 is built from 14 residues. CDR1 is MNHNS, CDR2 SASEGT, per germline. The CDR3 is CASSGVTGGAYGNF. Written as DNA, the CDR3 is TGTGCCAGCAGTGGTGTGACAGGGGGCGCGTACGGTAACTTC.